This entry concerns a single TCR beta chain. The data derive from a study of blood T cell repertoires in COVID-19. The protocol was immunoSEQ multiplex PCR, while the TCRdb copy is restricted to in-frame clones and leaves out a portion. The repertoire includes more than 140,000 clones, roughly 84% of them detected once, and about 6.8% sits in the top ten. The CDR3 has 16 residues. CDR1 KGHDR and CDR2 SFDVKD come from the germline V gene. The V end was cut by 2 bases, the J end by 6 bases, with 16 bases between. The TCR sequence derives from a woman between 50 and 59 years old in a cohort sampled during active or convalescent COVID-19. The sample taken for sequencing was peripheral blood. This chain joins TRBV24-1 and TRBJ2-1; the D is unclear. CDR3 amino acids: CATSDSTSHVLNEQFF. For the CDR3, the DNA is TGTGCCACCAGTGATTCAACCTCACATGTCCTCAATGAGCAGTTCTTC.